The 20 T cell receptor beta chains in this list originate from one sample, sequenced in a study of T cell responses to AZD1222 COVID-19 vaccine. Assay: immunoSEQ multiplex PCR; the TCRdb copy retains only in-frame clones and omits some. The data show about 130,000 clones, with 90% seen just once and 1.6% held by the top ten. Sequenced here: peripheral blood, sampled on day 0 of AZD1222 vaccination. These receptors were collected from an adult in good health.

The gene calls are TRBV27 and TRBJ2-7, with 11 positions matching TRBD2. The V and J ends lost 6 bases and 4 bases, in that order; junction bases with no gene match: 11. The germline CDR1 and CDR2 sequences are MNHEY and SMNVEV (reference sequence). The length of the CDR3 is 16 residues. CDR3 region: CASRPPGLAALYEQYF. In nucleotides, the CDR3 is TGTGCCAGCAGGCCACCGGGACTAGCGGCCTTATACGAGCAGTACTTC.

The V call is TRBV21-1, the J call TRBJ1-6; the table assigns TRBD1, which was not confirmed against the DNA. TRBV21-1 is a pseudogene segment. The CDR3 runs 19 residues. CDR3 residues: CASSPGRLGDSEKDSPLHF. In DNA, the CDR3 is TGTGCCAGCAGCCCCGGTCGCCTCGGGGACAGCGAGAAAGACTCACCCCTCCACTTT.

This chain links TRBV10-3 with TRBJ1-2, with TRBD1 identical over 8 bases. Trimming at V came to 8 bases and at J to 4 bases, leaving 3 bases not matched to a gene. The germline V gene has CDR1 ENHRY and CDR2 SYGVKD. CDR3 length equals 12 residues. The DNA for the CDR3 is TGTGCCATCTTCGGACAGGGCTATGGCTACACCTTC. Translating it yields CAIFGQGYGYTF.

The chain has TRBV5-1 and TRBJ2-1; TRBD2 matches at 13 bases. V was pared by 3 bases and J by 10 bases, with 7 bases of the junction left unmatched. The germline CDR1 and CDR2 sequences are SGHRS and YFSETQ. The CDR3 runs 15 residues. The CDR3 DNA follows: TGCGCCAGCAGCTCCGGACTAGCGGGAGTCAACGAGCAGTTCTTC. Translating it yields CASSSGLAGVNEQFF.

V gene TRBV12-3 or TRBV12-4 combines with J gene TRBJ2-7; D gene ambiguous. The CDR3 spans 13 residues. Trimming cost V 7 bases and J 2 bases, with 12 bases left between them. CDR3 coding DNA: TGTGCCAGCACGTTTTCCAGAACCTACGAGCAGTACTTC. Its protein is CASTFSRTYEQYF.

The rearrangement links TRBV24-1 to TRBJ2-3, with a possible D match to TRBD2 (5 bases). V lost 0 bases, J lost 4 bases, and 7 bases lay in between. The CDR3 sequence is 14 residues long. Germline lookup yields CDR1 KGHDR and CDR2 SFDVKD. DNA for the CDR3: TGTGCCACCAGTGATTTGAGGCGGGCAGATACGCAGTATTTT. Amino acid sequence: CATSDLRRADTQYF.

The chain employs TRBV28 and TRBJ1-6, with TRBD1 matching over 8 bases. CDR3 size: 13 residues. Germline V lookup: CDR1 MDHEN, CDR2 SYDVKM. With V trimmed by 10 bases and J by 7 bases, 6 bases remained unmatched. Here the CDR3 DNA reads TGTGCCACCCGGACAGGGTGGAATTCACCCCTCCACTTT. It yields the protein CATRTGWNSPLHF. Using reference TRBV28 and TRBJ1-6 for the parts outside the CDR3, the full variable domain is DVKVTQSSRYLVKRTGEKVFLECVQDMDHENMFWYRQDPGLGLRLIYFSYDVKMKEKGDIPEGYSVSREKKERFSLILESASTNQTSMYLCATRTGWNSPLHFGNGTRLTVT.

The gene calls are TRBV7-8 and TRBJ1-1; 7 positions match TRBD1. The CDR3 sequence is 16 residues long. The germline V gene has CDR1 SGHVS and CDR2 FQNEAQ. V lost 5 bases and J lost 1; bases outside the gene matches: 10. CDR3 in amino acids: CASSRIRDSSNTEAFF. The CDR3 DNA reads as TGTGCCAGCAGCCGAATCAGGGACAGCTCGAACACTGAAGCTTTCTTT.

The CDR3 DNA sequence: TGCGCCAGCAGCTTCAGGGAAGTATTACACAATGAGCAGTTCTTC. This encodes CASSFREVLHNEQFF. The V and J genes are TRBV5-1 and TRBJ2-1, with D possibly being TRBD1 (5 bases). Trimming cost V 2 bases and J 5 bases, with 14 bases left between them. The CDR3 spans 15 residues. Germline V gene sequence: CDR1 SGHRS, CDR2 YFSETQ.

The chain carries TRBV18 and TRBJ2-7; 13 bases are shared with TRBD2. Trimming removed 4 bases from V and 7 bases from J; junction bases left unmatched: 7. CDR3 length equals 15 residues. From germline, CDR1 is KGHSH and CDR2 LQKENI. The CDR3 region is CASSRGLAGVGEQYF. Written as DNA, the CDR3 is TGTGCCAGCTCACGAGGACTAGCGGGAGTGGGGGAGCAGTACTTC. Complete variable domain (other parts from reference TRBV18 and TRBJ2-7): NAGVMQNPRHLVRRRGQEARLRCSPMKGHSHVYWYRQLPEEGLKFMVYLQKENIIDESGMPKERFSAEFPKEGPSILRIQQVVRGDSAAYFCASSRGLAGVGEQYFGPGTRLTVT.

DNA of the CDR3: TGTGCCAGCAGCCAAGGACCCGGGAAGGGAACGCTTGAAGCTTTCTTT. It translates to CASSQGPGKGTLEAFF. The J gene is TRBJ1-1, the V gene TRBV3-1 (or the pseudogene TRBV3-2); no clear D gene. Trimming took 1 base from V and 7 from J, leaving 19 bases between them. The CDR3 covers 16 residues. Germline loops: CDR1 LGHDT, CDR2 YNNKEL (reference sequence).

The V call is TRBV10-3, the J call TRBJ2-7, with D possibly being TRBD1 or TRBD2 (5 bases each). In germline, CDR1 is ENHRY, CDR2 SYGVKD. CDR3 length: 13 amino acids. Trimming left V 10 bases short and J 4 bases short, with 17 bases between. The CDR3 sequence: CATGTEVKYEQYF. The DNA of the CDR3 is TGTGCCACCGGGACCGAGGTCAAATACGAGCAGTACTTC.

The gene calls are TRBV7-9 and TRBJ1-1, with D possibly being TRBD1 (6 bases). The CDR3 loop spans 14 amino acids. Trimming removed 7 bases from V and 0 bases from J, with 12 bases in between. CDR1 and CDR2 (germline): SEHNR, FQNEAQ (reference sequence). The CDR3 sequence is CASILQGLNTEAFF. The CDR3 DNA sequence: TGTGCCAGCATACTACAGGGTTTGAACACTGAAGCTTTCTTT.

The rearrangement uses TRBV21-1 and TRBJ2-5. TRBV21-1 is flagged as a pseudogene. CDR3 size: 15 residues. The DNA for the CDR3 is TGTGCCAGCAGCTCCCCTTGGGGGACCCAAGAGACCCAGTACTTC. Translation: CASSSPWGTQETQYF.

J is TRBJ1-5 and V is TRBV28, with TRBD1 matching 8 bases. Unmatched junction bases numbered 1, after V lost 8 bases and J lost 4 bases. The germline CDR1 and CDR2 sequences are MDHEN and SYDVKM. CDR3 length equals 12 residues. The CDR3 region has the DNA TGTGCCAGCCGACAGGGGAATCAGCCCCAGCATTTT. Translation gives CASRQGNQPQHF.

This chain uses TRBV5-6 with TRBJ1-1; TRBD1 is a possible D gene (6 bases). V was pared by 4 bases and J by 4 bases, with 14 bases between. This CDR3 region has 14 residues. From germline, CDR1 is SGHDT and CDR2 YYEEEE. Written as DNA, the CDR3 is TGTGCCAGCAGCATTCAGGGGCCGGGCACTGAAGCTTTCTTT. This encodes CASSIQGPGTEAFF.

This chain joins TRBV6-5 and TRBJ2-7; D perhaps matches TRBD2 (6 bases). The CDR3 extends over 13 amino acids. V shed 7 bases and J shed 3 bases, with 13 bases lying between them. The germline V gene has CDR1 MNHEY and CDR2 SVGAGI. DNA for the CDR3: TGTGCCAGCACGGGGGAAGAAAACTACGAGCAGTACTTC. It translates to CASTGEENYEQYF.

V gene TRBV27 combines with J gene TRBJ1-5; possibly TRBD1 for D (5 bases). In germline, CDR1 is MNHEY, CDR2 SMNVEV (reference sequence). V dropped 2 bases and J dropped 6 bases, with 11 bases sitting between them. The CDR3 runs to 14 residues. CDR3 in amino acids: CASSLAGRGQPQHF. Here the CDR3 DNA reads TGTGCCAGCAGTTTAGCGGGGCGGGGTCAGCCCCAGCATTTT.

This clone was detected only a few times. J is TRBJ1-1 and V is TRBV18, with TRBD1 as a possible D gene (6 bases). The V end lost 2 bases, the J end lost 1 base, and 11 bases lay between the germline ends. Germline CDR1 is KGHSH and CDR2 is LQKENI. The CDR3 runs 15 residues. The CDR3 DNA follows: TGTGCCAGCTCACCAAGTTTGGACAGGAACACTGAAGCTTTCTTT. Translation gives CASSPSLDRNTEAFF.

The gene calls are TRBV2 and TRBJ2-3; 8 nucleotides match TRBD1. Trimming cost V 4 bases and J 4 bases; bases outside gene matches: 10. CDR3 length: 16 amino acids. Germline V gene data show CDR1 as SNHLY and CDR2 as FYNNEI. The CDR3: CASSGQWTGFSDTQYF. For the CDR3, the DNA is TGTGCCAGCAGTGGCCAATGGACAGGGTTTTCAGATACGCAGTATTTT.